The next 10 T cell receptor beta chains were all read from a single sample in a study of immune characterization of retroperitoneal liposarcoma (dated by TCRdb to between 2018 and 2020). Libraries were built with PCR. TCRdb lists the instrument as NextSeq 500. The public reads were reprocessed in TCRdb via fastp at Q25 and MiXCR, keeping in-frame beta chains. Entries that share a CDR3 protein sequence are merged under the most common genes and DNA. The sample profile shows under 13,000 distinct CDR3 sequences; roughly 29% of them were found once. Roughly 8% of the sample lies in the top ten. The sample was tumor tissue. These receptors all stem from a male donor with retroperitoneal liposarcoma.

This clonotype was counted ten times or more. This chain uses TRBV7-8 with TRBJ2-5; 7 positions agree with TRBD2. Germline V gene lookup returns CDR1 SGHVS and CDR2 FQNEAQ. The CDR3 contains 16 residues. Losses at the gene ends were 3 bases for V and 1 base for J; bases not matched to a gene: 8. The DNA for the CDR3 is TGTGCCAGCAGCTTCTCCTTCAGCGGGGCCCAAGAGACCCAGTACTTC. It yields the protein CASSFSFSGAQETQYF.

This clonotype has a handful of counts. The chain joins TRBV27 to TRBJ1-6; D call uncertain. Trimming removed 5 bases from V and 5 bases from J, with 10 bases in between. Germline CDR1 MNHEY, CDR2 SMNVEV (reference sequence). The CDR3 covers 14 residues. CDR3 sequence reads: CASSPRTDNSPLHF. In DNA form, the CDR3 reads TGTGCCAGCAGTCCTAGGACTGATAATTCACCCCTCCACTTT.

This clonotype occurred a few times. The gene calls are TRBV6-1 and TRBJ2-1, with D possibly being TRBD2 (5 bases). The assigned J gene may be wrong: the sequence end matches TRBJ2-7 better. The CDR3 runs to 16 residues. CDR1 MNHNS and CDR2 SASEGT come from the germline V gene. The CDR3 DNA sequence: TGTGCCAGCGTGGGGAGTGGGGTCAGGATGAAAAATGAGCAGTACTTC. Protein product: CASVGSGVRMKNEQYF.

This clonotype is medium-sized in the sample. The chain combines TRBV6-1 with TRBJ2-1; TRBD1 matches 8 bases. The CDR3 has 13 amino acids. CDR1 is MNHNS and CDR2 is SASEGT in the germline V gene. Germline trimming cut 7 bases from V and 10 bases from J; bases unmatched to any gene: 9. This CDR3 is CASIGQGAYEQFF. The CDR3 DNA reads as TGTGCCAGCATTGGACAGGGAGCCTACGAGCAGTTCTTC.

Ten or more counts support this clonotype. The rearrangement uses TRBV6-1 and TRBJ2-1; 9 nucleotides align to TRBD1. CDR1 is MNHNS and CDR2 is SASEGT in the germline V gene. V lost 5 bases, J lost 6 bases, and 8 bases stayed unmatched. The CDR3 is 15 residues long. CDR3 bases: TGTGCCAGCAGTCAAAACAGGGGGCTAGTCAATGAGCAGTTCTTC. It specifies CASSQNRGLVNEQFF.

This clonotype is large by share. The gene calls are TRBV6-1 and TRBJ2-5, with 8 bases fitting TRBD1. V shed 10 bases and J 3 bases; nucleotides not matched to a gene: 7. Germline CDR1 is MNHNS and CDR2 is SASEGT. The CDR3 totals 13 residues. CDR3 DNA: TGTGCCACCGACCGGACAGGGAAAGAGACCCAGTACTTC. Translating it yields CATDRTGKETQYF.

CDR3 protein: CASSLGPFVDTQYF. CDR3 DNA: TGTGCCAGCAGTTTAGGTCCGTTTGTGGATACGCAGTATTTT. V is TRBV12-3 or TRBV12-4 and J is TRBJ2-3; no definite D call. Trimming removed 1 base at V and 6 bases at J, with 11 bases between. CDR3 length: 14 residues.

The chain recombines TRBV27 with TRBJ2-1; maybe TRBD1 (6 bases). Germline CDR1 MNHEY, CDR2 SMNVEV (reference sequence). This CDR3 contains 15 residues. Trimming cost V 4 bases and J 7 bases, with 17 bases left between them. The CDR3 protein is CASSSDRSLPNEQFF. Written as DNA, the CDR3 is TGTGCCAGCAGTTCCGACAGGAGCCTACCTAATGAGCAGTTCTTC.

In its sample, this clonotype was seen many times. This chain connects TRBV10-1 to TRBJ2-3; 13 bases match TRBD2. V was pared by 0 bases and J by 4 bases, with 1 base of the junction left unmatched. Germline CDR1 is WNHNN and CDR2 is SYGVQD (reference sequence). The CDR3 covers 16 residues. This CDR3 is CASSESTSGRADTQYF. CDR3 nucleotide sequence: TGCGCCAGCAGTGAGTCAACTAGCGGGAGGGCAGATACGCAGTATTTT.

This clonotype occurred many times. J is TRBJ2-7 and V is TRBV6-1; the D gene is possibly TRBD2 (6 bases). Looked up from germline, CDR1 is MNHNS and CDR2 is SASEGT. V lost 4 bases and J lost 2, with 12 bases in between. The length of the CDR3 is 14 residues. This CDR3 reads CASSGPGGTYEQYF. The CDR3, as DNA: TGTGCCAGCAGTGGGCCCGGGGGAACCTACGAGCAGTACTTC.